One sample yielded the 4 T cell receptor beta chains listed below, sequenced in a study of T cell responses to AZD1222 COVID-19 vaccine. Data came from immunoSEQ multiplex PCR; TCRdb stores just in-frame clones and leaves some out. The data contain over 100,000 clones, 65% to 90% of them singletons. The sequences come from peripheral blood, collected on day 0 of AZD1222 vaccination. These receptors all come from an adult in good health.

CDR3 coding DNA: TGTGCCAGTAGTATTGGAGAGTACGAGCAGTACTTC. As protein: CASSIGEYEQYF. This rearrangement joins TRBV19 to TRBJ2-7; D remains ambiguous. CDR1 is LNHDA and CDR2 is SQIVND in the germline V gene (reference sequence). There are 12 residues in the CDR3. The ends were cut back, 3 bases at V and 4 bases at J, with 7 bases in the middle. The full variable domain, its missing parts supplied by reference TRBV19 and TRBJ2-7, is DGGITQSPKYLFRKEGQNVTLSCEQNLNHDAMYWYRQDPGQGLRLIYYSQIVNDFQKGDIAEGYSVSREKKESFPLTVTSAQKNPTAFYLCASSIGEYEQYFGPGTRLTVT.

V usage is TRBV19 and J usage is TRBJ2-7; maybe TRBD1 (6 bases). The CDR3 runs 14 residues. The V end was cut by 5 bases, the J end by 2 bases, with 13 bases between. Germline V gives CDR1 LNHDA, CDR2 SQIVND (reference sequence). CDR3: CASSLNRETYEQYF. CDR3 nucleotides: TGTGCCAGTAGTTTGAACAGGGAAACCTACGAGCAGTACTTC.

This clone was counted once. The genes are TRBV21-1 and TRBJ2-7. TRBV21-1 has pseudogene status. The CDR3 spans 14 residues. The DNA for the CDR3 is TGTGCCAGCAGCAAAGCCCTTGACCCCTACGAGCAGTACTTC. Translation gives CASSKALDPYEQYF.

This clone was observed a few times. The chain links TRBV5-1 to TRBJ2-7; D possibly matches TRBD1 or TRBD2 (5 bases each). This CDR3 is 15 amino acids long. Germline V CDR1 and CDR2: SGHRS, YFSETQ. V lost 4 bases and J 0 bases, leaving 14 bases between the germline ends. CDR3 loop: CASSRDGGSSYEQYF. The CDR3 nucleotides are TGCGCCAGCAGCCGGGACGGTGGAAGCTCCTACGAGCAGTACTTC.